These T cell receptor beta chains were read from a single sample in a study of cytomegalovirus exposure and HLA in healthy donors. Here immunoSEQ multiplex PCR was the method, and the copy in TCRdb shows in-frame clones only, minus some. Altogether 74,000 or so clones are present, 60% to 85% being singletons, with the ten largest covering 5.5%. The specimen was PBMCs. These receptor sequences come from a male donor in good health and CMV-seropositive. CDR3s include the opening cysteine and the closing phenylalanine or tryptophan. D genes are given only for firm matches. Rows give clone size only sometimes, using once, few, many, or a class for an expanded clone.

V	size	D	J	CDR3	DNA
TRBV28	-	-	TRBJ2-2	CASSSGKPWTRGAGELFF	TGTGCCAGCAGTTCAGGAAAACCCTGGACACGCGGGGCCGGGGAGCTGTTTTTT
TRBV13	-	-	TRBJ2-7	CASSHPPLGGSYEQYF	TGTGCCAGCAGCCACCCGCCCCTCGGGGGTTCCTACGAGCAGTACTTC
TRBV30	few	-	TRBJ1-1	CAWSVMGGTFF	TGTGCCTGGAGTGTGATGGGGGGGACTTTCTTT
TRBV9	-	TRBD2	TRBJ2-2	CASSAAGEAMELFF	TGTGCCAGCAGCGCTGCGGGAGAAGCTATGGAGCTGTTTTTT
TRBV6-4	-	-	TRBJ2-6	CASTDSHSGANVLTF	TGTGCCAGCACCGACAGTCACTCTGGGGCCAACGTCCTGACTTTC
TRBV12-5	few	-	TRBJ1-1	CASGHSSSEAFF	TGTGCTAGTGGCCACTCTTCGTCTGAAGCTTTCTTT
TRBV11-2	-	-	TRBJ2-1	CASRLRAGNSYNEQFF	TGTGCCAGCAGGCTTCGCGCGGGAAACTCCTACAATGAGCAGTTCTTC
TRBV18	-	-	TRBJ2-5	CASSPSPGQETQYF	TGTGCCAGCTCACCCTCACCAGGGCAAGAGACCCAGTACTTC
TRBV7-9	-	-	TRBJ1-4	CASRSSKGHEKLFF	TGTGCCAGCAGGTCGTCAAAGGGACACGAAAAACTGTTTTTT
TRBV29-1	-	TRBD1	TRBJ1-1	CSVGTGNTEAFF	TGCAGCGTAGGGACAGGGAACACTGAAGCTTTCTTT
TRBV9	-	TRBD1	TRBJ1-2	CASSGQGNYGYTF	TGTGCCAGCAGCGGACAGGGGAACTATGGCTACACCTTC
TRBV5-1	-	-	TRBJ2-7	CASSSGEGRYEQYF	TGCGCCAGCAGCTCGGGAGAGGGACGTTACGAGCAGTACTTC
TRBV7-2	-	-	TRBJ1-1	CASREQENTEAFF	TGTGCCAGCAGGGAACAGGAGAACACTGAAGCTTTCTTT
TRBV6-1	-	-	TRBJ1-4	CASSAPGSNEKLFF	TGTGCCAGCAGCGCCCCGGGTTCCAATGAAAAACTGTTTTTT
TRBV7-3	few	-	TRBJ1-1	CASSLLAGATEAFF	TGTGCCAGCAGCTTACTGGCAGGGGCCACTGAAGCTTTCTTT
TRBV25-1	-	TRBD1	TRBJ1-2	CASSDDRGGHYGYTF	TGTGCCAGCAGCGACGACAGGGGCGGACATTATGGCTACACCTTC
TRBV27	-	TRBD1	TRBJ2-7	CASSLNRGQNEQYF	TGTGCCAGCAGTTTAAACAGGGGGCAGAACGAGCAGTACTTC
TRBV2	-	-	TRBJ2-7	CASRGRGGFNDEQYF	TGTGCCAGCAGGGGGAGGGGGGGCTTTAACGACGAGCAGTACTTC
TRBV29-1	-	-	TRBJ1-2	CSVEDRVSYTF	TGCAGCGTTGAAGACAGGGTGAGCTACACCTTC
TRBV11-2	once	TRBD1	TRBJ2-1	CASSLDWRQGANEQFF	TGTGCCAGCAGCTTAGATTGGCGACAGGGGGCAAATGAGCAGTTCTTC
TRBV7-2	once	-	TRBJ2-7	CASSSLDRSYEQYF	TGTGCCAGCAGCTCCTTGGACAGATCCTACGAGCAGTACTTC
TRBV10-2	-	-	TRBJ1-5	CASGVAAQPQHF	TGCGCCAGCGGAGTCGCCGCTCAGCCCCAGCATTTT
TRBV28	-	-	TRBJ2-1	CASRPQGLGNEQFF	TGTGCCAGCAGACCCCAGGGGCTGGGCAATGAGCAGTTCTTC
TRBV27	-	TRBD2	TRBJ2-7	CASRFTGLAGDYEQYF	TGTGCCAGCAGGTTCACCGGACTAGCGGGAGACTACGAGCAGTACTTC
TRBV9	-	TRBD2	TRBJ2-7	CASSVASGEKQYF	TGTGCCAGCAGCGTAGCTAGCGGGGAAAAGCAGTACTTC
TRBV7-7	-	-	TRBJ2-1	CASSYGGDEQFF	TGTGCCAGCAGCTACGGCGGTGATGAGCAGTTCTTC
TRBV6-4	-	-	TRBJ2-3	CASSPDIGGDTQYF	TGTGCCAGCAGCCCAGATATTGGTGGAGATACGCAGTATTTT